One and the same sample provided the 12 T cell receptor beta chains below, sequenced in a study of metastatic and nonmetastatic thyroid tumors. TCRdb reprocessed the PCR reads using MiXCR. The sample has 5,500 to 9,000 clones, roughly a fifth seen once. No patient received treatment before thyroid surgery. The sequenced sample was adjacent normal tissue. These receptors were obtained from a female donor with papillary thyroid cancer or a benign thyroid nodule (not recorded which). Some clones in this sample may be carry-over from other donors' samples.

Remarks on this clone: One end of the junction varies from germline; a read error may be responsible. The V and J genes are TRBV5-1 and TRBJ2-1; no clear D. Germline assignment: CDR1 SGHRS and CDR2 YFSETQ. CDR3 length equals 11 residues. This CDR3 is CASSLENERFF. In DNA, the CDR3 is TGCGCCAGCAGTCTGGAGAATGAGCGGTTCTTC.

The CDR3 region has the DNA TGCGCCAGCACCATAAGCGGGAGGGCCTCCGAGCAGTACTTC. Translated: CASTISGRASEQYF. This chain joins TRBV5-1 and TRBJ2-7, with 10 positions matching TRBD2. Germline lookup yields CDR1 SGHRS and CDR2 YFSETQ. The J segment lost 6 bases and the V segment lost 6 bases, leaving 9 bases of the junction unmatched. The CDR3 consists of 14 residues.

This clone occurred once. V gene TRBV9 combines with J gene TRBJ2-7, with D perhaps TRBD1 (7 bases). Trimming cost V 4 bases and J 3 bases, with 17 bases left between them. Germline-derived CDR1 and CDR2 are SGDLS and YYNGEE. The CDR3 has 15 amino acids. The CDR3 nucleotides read TGTGCCAGCAGCCCGCACTCAGGGGGACTCTACGAGCAGTACTTC. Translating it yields CASSPHSGGLYEQYF.

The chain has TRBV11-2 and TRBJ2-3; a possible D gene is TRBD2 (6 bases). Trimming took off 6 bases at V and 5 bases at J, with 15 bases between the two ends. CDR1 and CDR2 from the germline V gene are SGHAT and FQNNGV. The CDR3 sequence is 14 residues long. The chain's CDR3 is CASSYSGVLDTQYF. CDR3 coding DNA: TGTGCCAGCAGTTACTCGGGGGTTTTAGATACGCAGTATTTT.

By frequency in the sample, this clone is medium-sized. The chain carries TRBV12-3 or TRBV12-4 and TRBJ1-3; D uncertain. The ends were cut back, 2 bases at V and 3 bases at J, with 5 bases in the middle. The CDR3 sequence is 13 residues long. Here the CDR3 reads CASSLKVGNTIYF. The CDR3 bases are TGTGCCAGCAGTTTAAAAGTTGGAAACACCATATATTTT.

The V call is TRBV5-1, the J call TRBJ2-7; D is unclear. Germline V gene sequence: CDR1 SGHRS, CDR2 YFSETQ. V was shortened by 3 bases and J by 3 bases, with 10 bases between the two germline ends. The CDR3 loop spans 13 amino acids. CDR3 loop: CASSYGPIYEQYF. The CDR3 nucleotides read TGCGCCAGCAGCTACGGCCCTATCTACGAGCAGTACTTC.

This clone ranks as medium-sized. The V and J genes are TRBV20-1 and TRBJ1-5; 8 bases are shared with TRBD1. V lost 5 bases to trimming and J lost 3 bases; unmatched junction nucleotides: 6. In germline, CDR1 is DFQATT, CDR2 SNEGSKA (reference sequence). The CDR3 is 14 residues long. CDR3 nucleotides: TGCAGTGCTCAAGACAGGGGTAACAATCAGCCCCAGCATTTT. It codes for CSAQDRGNNQPQHF.

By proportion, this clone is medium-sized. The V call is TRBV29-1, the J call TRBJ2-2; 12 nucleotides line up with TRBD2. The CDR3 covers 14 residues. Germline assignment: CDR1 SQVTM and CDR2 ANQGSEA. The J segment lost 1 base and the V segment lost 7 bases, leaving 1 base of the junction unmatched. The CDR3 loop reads CSGGLAGNTGELFF. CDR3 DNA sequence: TGCAGCGGGGGACTAGCGGGGAACACCGGGGAGCTGTTTTTT.

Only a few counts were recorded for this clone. As DNA, the CDR3 is TGTGCCAGCAGCCAGCCCCGGGACTTACCGAATGAGCAGTTCTTC. It codes for CASSQPRDLPNEQFF. This sequence joins TRBV6-1 and TRBJ2-1, with D possibly being TRBD2 (6 bases). CDR3 length: 15 residues. Germline values: CDR1 MNHNS, CDR2 SASEGT. Trimming removed 6 bases from V and 7 bases from J, with 19 bases in between.

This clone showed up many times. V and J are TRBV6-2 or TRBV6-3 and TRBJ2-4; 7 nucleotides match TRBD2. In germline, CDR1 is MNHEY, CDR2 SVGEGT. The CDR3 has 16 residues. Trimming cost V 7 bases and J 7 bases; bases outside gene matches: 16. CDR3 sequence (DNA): TGTGCCAGCACCCCCTTGTGGAGCGGGGCGAGGAACATTCAGTACTTC. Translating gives CASTPLWSGARNIQYF.

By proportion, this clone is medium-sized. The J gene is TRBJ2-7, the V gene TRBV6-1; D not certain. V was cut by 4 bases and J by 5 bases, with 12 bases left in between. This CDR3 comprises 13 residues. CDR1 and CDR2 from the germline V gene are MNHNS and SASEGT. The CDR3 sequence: CASSALAHHEQYF. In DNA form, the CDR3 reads TGTGCCAGCAGTGCCTTAGCTCATCACGAGCAGTACTTC.

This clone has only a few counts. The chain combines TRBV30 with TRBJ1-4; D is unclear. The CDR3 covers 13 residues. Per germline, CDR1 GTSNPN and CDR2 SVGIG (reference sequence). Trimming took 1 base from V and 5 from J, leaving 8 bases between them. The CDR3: CAWSARPNEKLFF. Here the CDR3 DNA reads TGTGCCTGGAGTGCCAGACCAAATGAAAAACTGTTTTTT.